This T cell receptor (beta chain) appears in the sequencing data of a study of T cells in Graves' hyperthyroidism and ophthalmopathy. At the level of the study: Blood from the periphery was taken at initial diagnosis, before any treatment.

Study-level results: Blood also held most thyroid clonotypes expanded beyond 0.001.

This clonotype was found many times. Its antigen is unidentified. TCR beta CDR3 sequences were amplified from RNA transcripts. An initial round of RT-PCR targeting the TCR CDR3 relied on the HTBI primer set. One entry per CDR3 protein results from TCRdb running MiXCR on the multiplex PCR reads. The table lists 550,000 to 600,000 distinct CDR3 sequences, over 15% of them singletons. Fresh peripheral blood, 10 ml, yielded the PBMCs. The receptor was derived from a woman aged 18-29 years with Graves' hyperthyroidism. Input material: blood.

This CDR3 reads CSARVWDGSYNEQFF. CDR3 DNA sequence: TGCAGTGCTAGAGTTTGGGACGGCTCCTACAATGAGCAGTTCTTC. The chain combines TRBV20-1 with TRBJ2-1, with D tentatively TRBD1 or TRBD2 (5 bases each). The CDR3 is 15 amino acids. Germline V gene sequence: CDR1 DFQATT, CDR2 SNEGSKA (reference sequence). Trimming took off 1 base at V and 0 bases at J, with 10 bases between the two ends.